These 28 T cell receptor beta chains were sequenced from one sample in a study of vaccination and CD4 T cells after COVID-19. What these receptors recognize is not known. Treatment described: approximately 9-day PBMC culture with coronavirus spike peptide pools or control peptides (ViraFEST assay). Cultured CD4+ T cells had their DNA profiled by the Oncomine TCR Beta short-read assay. TCRdb redid the calling of the PCR reads with MiXCR, one entry per CDR3 protein. Seen here are about 15,000 distinct CDR3 sequences, less than 70% observed once, and the top ten hold about a fifth. The specimen comprised CD4+ T cells from blood, cultured in vitro, sampled before SARS-CoV-2 vaccination. The receptors come from a human donor who had recovered from COVID-19.

V and J are TRBV19 and TRBJ2-1; 9 bases are shared with TRBD2. V lost 3 bases, J lost 9 bases, and 6 bases stayed unmatched. This CDR3 comprises 14 residues. Germline V gives CDR1 LNHDA, CDR2 SQIVND (reference sequence). The CDR3 sequence is CASSISSGEAEQFF. For the CDR3, the DNA is TGTGCCAGTAGTATTTCTAGCGGGGAGGCTGAGCAGTTCTTC.

There are a few counts of this clonotype. The V gene is TRBV6-1, the J gene TRBJ2-5; the match to TRBD2 covers 7 bases. The CDR3 is made up of 13 amino acids. Trimming took 4 bases from V and 5 from J; bases not matched to a gene: 4. Germline values: CDR1 MNHNS, CDR2 SASEGT. This CDR3 reads CASSGAGVETQYF. The CDR3 DNA reads TGTGCCAGCAGTGGTGCGGGGGTGGAGACCCAGTACTTC.

The V and J genes are TRBV6-1 and TRBJ1-4; tentatively, D is TRBD1 (5 bases). V was shortened by 3 bases and J by 7 bases, with 27 bases between the two germline ends. CDR3 length: 19 residues. The V gene's germline CDR1 is MNHNS and CDR2 SASEGT. The DNA of the CDR3 is TGTGCCAGCAGTGACCCCCCCCCTGAAGGCAGGGTTAGTGGTGAAAAACTGTTTTTT. Translating it yields CASSDPPPEGRVSGEKLFF.

This clonotype was observed a handful of times. J is TRBJ1-2 and V is TRBV2; possibly TRBD1 for D (5 bases). Germline V lookup: CDR1 SNHLY, CDR2 FYNNEI. The CDR3 is made up of 13 amino acids. The V and J ends lost 5 bases and 1 base respectively, with 8 bases between them. CDR3 in DNA: TGTGCCAGCAGTAGGGACGTTAACTATGGCTACACCTTC. The encoded protein is CASSRDVNYGYTF.

This clonotype was counted between two and nine times. This sequence joins TRBV6-1 and TRBJ1-1, with D tentatively TRBD1 (6 bases). Trimming shortened V by 8 bases and J by 0 bases, and 13 bases separated the two germline ends. The V gene's germline CDR1 is MNHNS and CDR2 SASEGT. This CDR3 contains 14 residues. The CDR3 loop is CASRKDSLNTEAFF. The CDR3 DNA is TGTGCCAGCCGGAAGGACAGCCTGAACACTGAAGCTTTCTTT.

The chain employs TRBV20-1 and TRBJ2-2, with D tentatively TRBD2 (5 bases). The CDR3 runs 11 residues. Between the trimmed V and J ends, which lost 4 bases and 7 bases, there was a span of 7 bases. Germline CDR1 reads DFQATT; CDR2 reads SNEGSKA (reference sequence). The CDR3 nucleotides are TGCAGTGCTACTAGCTACGGGGAGCTGTTTTTT. Amino acid sequence: CSATSYGELFF.

The sample holds a few counts of this clonotype. The J gene is TRBJ2-7, the V gene TRBV6-5, with 7 bases identical to TRBD2. Germline assignment: CDR1 MNHEY and CDR2 SVGAGI. The CDR3 contains 16 residues. The V and J ends lost 0 bases and 3 bases, in that order; junction bases with no gene match: 8. The CDR3 region has the DNA TGTGCCAGCAGTTACTCCGTCGGGGCTAGCGGCTACGAGCAGTACTTC. Translation: CASSYSVGASGYEQYF.

This clonotype showed up just a few times. CDR3 in DNA: TGTGCCAGCTCACTCTTCGGTCGAGAGACCCAGTACTTC. It is translated as CASSLFGRETQYF. The genes are TRBV18 and TRBJ2-5; no firm D call. Germline V gene data show CDR1 as KGHSH and CDR2 as LQKENI. V lost 4 bases to trimming and J lost 4 bases, with 10 bases between them. This CDR3 spans 13 amino acids.

The chain is built from TRBV28 and TRBJ1-2, with D tentatively TRBD1 (5 bases). Germline assignment: CDR1 MDHEN and CDR2 SYDVKM. V lost 7 bases and J 2 bases, leaving 17 bases between the germline ends. The CDR3 is 15 amino acids. CDR3 DNA: TGTGCCAGCACCCCCCCGAATAAGGGGAACTATGGCTACACCTTC. As protein: CASTPPNKGNYGYTF.

The CDR3 nucleotides are TGTGCCAGTAGTATAGAGGGCCTATCCTACGAGCAGTACTTC. Protein product: CASSIEGLSYEQYF. The chain joins TRBV19 to TRBJ2-7; no definite D call. CDR3 length: 14 residues. Germline V gene sequence: CDR1 LNHDA, CDR2 SQIVND (reference sequence). V dropped 0 bases and J dropped 1 base, with 7 bases sitting between them. The complete variable domain, with remaining parts taken from reference TRBV19 and TRBJ2-7, reads DGGITQSPKYLFRKEGQNVTLSCEQNLNHDAMYWYRQDPGQGLRLIYYSQIVNDFQKGDIAEGYSVSREKKESFPLTVTSAQKNPTAFYLCASSIEGLSYEQYFGPGTRLTVT.

This clonotype was counted only a few times. This rearrangement joins TRBV20-1 to TRBJ2-2; 10 bases are shared with TRBD2. The trim removed 6 bases at V and 7 bases at J, leaving 11 bases unmatched. Germline loops: CDR1 DFQATT, CDR2 SNEGSKA (reference sequence). The CDR3 extends over 15 amino acids. CDR3 loop: CSAKTSGSRGGELFF. The CDR3 region has the DNA TGCAGTGCCAAGACTAGCGGGTCCCGGGGCGGGGAGCTGTTTTTT.

The chain uses TRBV11-2 and TRBJ2-7; D is ambiguous. Germline values: CDR1 SGHAT, CDR2 FQNNGV. V lost 5 bases, J lost 0 bases, and 5 bases lay in between. The CDR3 totals 12 residues. This chain's CDR3 is CASSRSSYEQYF. CDR3 in DNA: TGTGCCAGCAGCAGAAGCTCCTACGAGCAGTACTTC.

The CDR3 loop reads CASMRAGGAGYGYTF. CDR3 DNA: TGTGCCAGCATGAGGGCAGGGGGCGCAGGGTATGGCTACACCTTC. The gene calls are TRBV25-1 and TRBJ1-2; 8 bases agree with TRBD1. Germline V gives CDR1 MGHDK, CDR2 SYGVNS. This CDR3 comprises 15 residues. V shed 7 bases and J 5 bases; nucleotides not matched to a gene: 12.

This chain joins TRBV20-1 and TRBJ2-2; D gene ambiguous. From germline, CDR1 is DFQATT and CDR2 SNEGSKA (reference sequence). This CDR3 comprises 15 residues. Trimming took 0 bases from V and 0 from J, leaving 8 bases between them. The CDR3 coding sequence is TGCAGTGCTAGAGACTACGGGTCGAACACCGGGGAGCTGTTTTTT. Its translation: CSARDYGSNTGELFF.

The gene calls are TRBV28 and TRBJ1-2, with a possible D match to TRBD1 (5 bases). Germline CDR1 reads MDHEN; CDR2 reads SYDVKM. CDR3 length: 15 amino acids. V lost 7 bases and J 1 base, leaving 16 bases between the germline ends. CDR3 sequence: CASITAHQGNYGYTF. The CDR3 region has the DNA TGTGCCAGCATAACCGCCCACCAGGGTAACTATGGCTACACCTTC.

V gene TRBV11-1 combines with J gene TRBJ1-1, with 8 bases lining up with TRBD1. The CDR3 is 13 amino acids. From germline, CDR1 is SGHAT and CDR2 FQDESV (reference sequence). Trimming took 4 bases from V and 8 from J; bases not matched to a gene: 6. This chain's CDR3 is CASSSTGEGEAFF. Here the CDR3 DNA reads TGTGCCAGCAGCTCGACAGGGGAAGGCGAAGCTTTCTTT.

The chain carries TRBV20-1 and TRBJ1-2; D is ambiguous. This CDR3 contains 13 residues. V was cut by 0 bases and J by 4 bases, with 9 bases left in between. Germline-derived CDR1 and CDR2 are DFQATT and SNEGSKA (reference sequence). CDR3 sequence reads: CSARDLRTYGYTF. The DNA of the CDR3 is TGCAGTGCTAGAGATCTCAGGACCTATGGCTACACCTTC.

The chain employs TRBV20-1 and TRBJ2-2; 14 nucleotides match TRBD2. From germline, CDR1 is DFQATT and CDR2 SNEGSKA (reference sequence). The trim removed 6 bases at V and 5 bases at J, leaving 8 bases unmatched. The length of the CDR3 is 16 residues. CDR3 coding DNA: TGCAGTGCCCGGGGACTAGCGGGAGCTGGAACCGGGGAGCTGTTTTTT. Its protein product is CSARGLAGAGTGELFF.

This clonotype was detected a few times. This chain uses TRBV6-1 with TRBJ1-2; D not resolved. The CDR3 totals 14 residues. Trimming removed 7 bases at V and 6 bases at J, with 18 bases between. CDR1 MNHNS and CDR2 SASEGT come from the germline V gene. The CDR3, as DNA: TGTGCCAGCAACAAACTAAACCGTGAGGATGGCTACACCTTC. It yields the protein CASNKLNREDGYTF.

This chain connects TRBV6-2 or TRBV6-3 to TRBJ2-3; 8 bases fit TRBD2. Trimming cost V 5 bases and J 3 bases; bases outside gene matches: 16. Germline V CDR1 and CDR2: MNHEY, SVGEGT. The CDR3 spans 18 residues. The CDR3 DNA follows: TGTGCCAGCAGTGAGTGGGGAGCCGGGACTAGTTATACAGATACGCAGTATTTT. Translation gives CASSEWGAGTSYTDTQYF.

The rearrangement joins TRBV7-2 to TRBJ2-3; 11 nucleotides match TRBD2. CDR1 is SGHTA, CDR2 FQGNSA, per germline. V trimming: 5 bases; J trimming: 5 bases; junction bases outside the gene matches: 6. The CDR3 covers 15 residues. CDR3 DNA: TGTGCCAGCAGCCCTCTAGCGGGAGGACAAGATACGCAGTATTTT. This gives the protein CASSPLAGGQDTQYF.

This clonotype was recorded a few times. The chain uses TRBV18 and TRBJ2-5; the D gene is possibly TRBD2 (6 bases). Germline CDR1 reads KGHSH; CDR2 reads LQKENI. Trimming removed 3 bases at V and 1 base at J, with 15 bases between. The length of the CDR3 is 16 residues. DNA for the CDR3: TGTGCCAGCTCACCGGTTAGCGGAACCTCCCAAGAGACCCAGTACTTC. It codes for CASSPVSGTSQETQYF.

V and J are TRBV5-1 and TRBJ2-3; D unclear. Germline CDR1 is SGHRS and CDR2 is YFSETQ. The CDR3 sequence is 16 residues long. Deletions cut 0 bases from V and 0 bases from J, with 11 bases between. The DNA for the CDR3 is TGCGCCAGCAGCTTGGCCGTCCGTTCTAGCACAGATACGCAGTATTTT. This codes for CASSLAVRSSTDTQYF.

The chain is built from TRBV19 and TRBJ2-3; TRBD1 matches 10 bases. Unmatched junction bases numbered 3, after V lost 8 bases and J lost 4 bases. Per the germline V gene, CDR1 is LNHDA and CDR2 is SQIVND (reference sequence). The CDR3 is 13 residues long. CDR3 sequence: CASDRGRPDTQYF. CDR3 bases: TGTGCCAGTGACAGGGGGCGGCCAGATACGCAGTATTTT.

This chain links TRBV5-1 with TRBJ1-1, with a weak D call TRBD1 (6 bases). The CDR3 runs 14 residues. Trimming pared 4 bases from V and 0 bases from J, leaving 10 bases between. The germline V gene encodes CDR1 SGHRS and CDR2 YFSETQ. The CDR3 nucleotides read TGCGCCAGCAGCCCAGGGGTTATGAACACTGAAGCTTTCTTT. Translating gives CASSPGVMNTEAFF.

The V call is TRBV4-1, the J call TRBJ1-5, with a weak D call TRBD1 (6 bases). Trimming took 0 bases from V and 3 from J, leaving 12 bases between them. Germline-derived CDR1 and CDR2 are MGHRA and YSYEKL. This CDR3 contains 16 residues. The CDR3 is CASSQDPQGPNQPQHF. In DNA, the CDR3 is TGCGCCAGCAGCCAAGATCCCCAGGGGCCCAATCAGCCCCAGCATTTT.

The CDR3 DNA reads as TGTGCCAGCAGCTTAAATGGCGAGACCCAGTACTTC. Translated, it gives CASSLNGETQYF. V gene TRBV7-9 combines with J gene TRBJ2-5; no firm D call. The CDR3 runs to 12 residues. V gave up 2 bases and J gave up 5 bases, with 6 bases separating them. CDR1 SEHNR and CDR2 FQNEAQ come from the germline V gene (reference sequence).

The rearrangement joins TRBV20-1 to TRBJ2-3; 12 positions agree with TRBD2. V shed 0 bases and J 2 bases; nucleotides not matched to a gene: 15. The CDR3 extends over 20 amino acids. Germline assignment: CDR1 DFQATT and CDR2 SNEGSKA (reference sequence). The CDR3 nucleotides read TGCAGTGCTAGAGATCCTGGACTAGCGGGATTCGAGAAAGACACAGATACGCAGTATTTT. Its protein is CSARDPGLAGFEKDTDTQYF.